A single sample gave rise to the 26 T cell receptor beta chains below, sequenced in a study of blood T cell repertoires in COVID-19. The method was immunoSEQ multiplex PCR; TCRdb's version includes in-frame clones alone and lacks a portion of them. The sample lists 310,000 or so clones, 88% occurring once. Sequenced sample: peripheral blood. The receptors derive from a woman aged 45-60 years with active or convalescent COVID-19.

V is TRBV19 and J is TRBJ2-2; TRBD1 aligns across 7 bases. J lost 1 base, V lost 6 bases, and 5 bases had no gene match. Germline lookup yields CDR1 LNHDA and CDR2 SQIVND (reference sequence). The CDR3 has 15 amino acids. The DNA for the CDR3 is TGTGCCAGTAGACAGGGGCGGCAGAACACCGGGGAGCTGTTTTTT. Amino acids: CASRQGRQNTGELFF. The full variable domain, completed using reference TRBV19 and TRBJ2-2, is DGGITQSPKYLFRKEGQNVTLSCEQNLNHDAMYWYRQDPGQGLRLIYYSQIVNDFQKGDIAEGYSVSREKKESFPLTVTSAQKNPTAFYLCASRQGRQNTGELFFGEGSRLTVL.

In this sample, this clone turned up once. The J gene is TRBJ2-1, the V gene TRBV28, with 8 bases aligning to TRBD1. After removal of 3 bases from V and 7 bases from J, the junction contained 5 bases not matched to a gene. CDR1 and CDR2 (germline): MDHEN, SYDVKM. The CDR3 has 14 amino acids. CDR3 amino acids: CASSFSGGGNEQFF. As DNA, the CDR3 is TGTGCCAGCAGTTTTTCAGGGGGCGGAAATGAGCAGTTCTTC. Using reference TRBV28 and TRBJ2-1 for the parts outside the CDR3, the full variable domain is DVKVTQSSRYLVKRTGEKVFLECVQDMDHENMFWYRQDPGLGLRLIYFSYDVKMKEKGDIPEGYSVSREKKERFSLILESASTNQTSMYLCASSFSGGGNEQFFGPGTRLTVL.

The chain has TRBV7-2 and TRBJ2-2; 7 nucleotides align to TRBD1. Germline V CDR1 and CDR2: SGHTA, FQGNSA. V lost 4 bases, J lost 2 bases, and 4 bases stayed unmatched. This CDR3 comprises 15 residues. Written as DNA, the CDR3 is TGTGCCAGCAGCTCCCGGGACAGAAACACCGGGGAGCTGTTTTTT. This gives the protein CASSSRDRNTGELFF.

This chain connects TRBV6-2 or TRBV6-3 to TRBJ2-5, with TRBD2 matching 11 bases. The CDR3 totals 17 residues. V lost 5 bases and J lost 5; bases outside the gene matches: 13. Germline-derived CDR1 and CDR2 are MNHEY and SVGEGT. In nucleotides, the CDR3 is TGTGCCAGCAGTACTTTCGGGACTAGCGGCCTCAGGGAGACCCAGTACTTC. Residues: CASSTFGTSGLRETQYF.

The genes are TRBV4-2 and TRBJ2-1; maybe TRBD2 (5 bases). CDR1 and CDR2 (germline): LGHNA, YNFKEQ. Deletions cut 3 bases from V and 6 bases from J, with 15 bases between. The length of the CDR3 is 15 residues. The CDR3 loop is CASSHHPLEVNEQFF. The CDR3 DNA sequence: TGTGCCAGCAGCCATCATCCCCTGGAGGTCAATGAGCAGTTCTTC.

This chain joins TRBV12-3 or TRBV12-4 and TRBJ2-2; D gene unclear. The germline V and J ends were trimmed by 3 bases and 8 bases, with 4 bases remaining between them. The CDR3 runs 11 residues. CDR3 nucleotides: TGTGCCAGCAGTTTCGGTGGGGAGCTGTTTTTT. This sequence encodes CASSFGGELFF.

This clone is a singleton in its sample. The chain joins TRBV30 to TRBJ2-7; TRBD1 matches 7 bases. Unmatched junction bases numbered 4, after V lost 0 bases and J lost 2 bases. The CDR3 length is 14 residues. CDR1 is GTSNPN and CDR2 is SVGIG in the germline V gene (reference sequence). The CDR3 DNA follows: TGTGCCTGGAGTGTTTCAGGGGGACCCTACGAGCAGTACTTC. Translation gives CAWSVSGGPYEQYF.

This CDR3 is CAISSRDRAEKLFF. The CDR3 DNA reads TGTGCCATCTCATCACGGGACAGGGCTGAAAAACTGTTTTTT. The chain carries TRBV10-3 and TRBJ1-4, with 9 bases matching TRBD1. The CDR3 contains 14 residues. Trimming took 8 bases from V and 7 from J; bases not matched to a gene: 8. Looked up from germline, CDR1 is ENHRY and CDR2 is SYGVKD.

In nucleotides, the CDR3 is TGCAGCGTTGAAGGGCAGCGGAGCTCCTACAATGAGCAGTTCTTC. Its protein product is CSVEGQRSSYNEQFF. The gene calls are TRBV29-1 and TRBJ2-1; tentative D call: TRBD2 (5 bases). V shed 1 base and J shed 0 bases, with 10 bases lying between them. CDR3 size: 15 residues. The germline V gene encodes CDR1 SQVTM and CDR2 ANQGSEA.

The chain couples TRBV7-9 to TRBJ2-1; tentative D call: TRBD1 (6 bases). CDR1 is SEHNR, CDR2 FQNEAQ, per germline (reference sequence). Trimming took off 10 bases at V and 10 bases at J, with 14 bases between the two ends. The CDR3 spans 11 residues. CDR3 coding DNA: TGTGCCACTTCAGGGACAACCGAGCAGTTCTTC. The encoded protein is CATSGTTEQFF.

The chain carries TRBV18 and TRBJ2-7; D perhaps matches TRBD2 (5 bases). CDR1 is KGHSH and CDR2 is LQKENI in the germline V gene. V was shortened by 7 bases and J by 6 bases, with 16 bases between the two germline ends. The CDR3 is 13 residues long. In DNA, the CDR3 is TGTGCCAGCTTACCCTCCCGGGAAGGCGAGCAGTACTTC. Translated: CASLPSREGEQYF.

The chain employs TRBV29-1 and TRBJ1-1; D is unresolved. V was shortened by 1 base and J by 0 bases, with 9 bases between the two germline ends. This CDR3 has 14 amino acids. CDR1 is SQVTM and CDR2 is ANQGSEA in the germline V gene. The CDR3 region has the DNA TGCAGCGTTGAAGTTCGAGGGCTGAACACTGAAGCTTTCTTT. Translation: CSVEVRGLNTEAFF.

The chain carries TRBV19 and TRBJ2-3, with 12 bases identical to TRBD2. CDR1 and CDR2 from the germline V gene are LNHDA and SQIVND (reference sequence). The CDR3 sequence is 15 residues long. With 6 bases clipped from V and 6 bases from J, the junction kept 7 bases outside the gene matches. CDR3 nucleotides: TGTGCCAGTAGCCAGACTAGCGGGAGTAAGGATACGCAGTATTTT. Translating gives CASSQTSGSKDTQYF.

This chain uses TRBV19 with TRBJ2-6, with TRBD1 identical over 10 bases. The germline V gene has CDR1 LNHDA and CDR2 SQIVND (reference sequence). The CDR3 runs to 17 residues. V shed 7 bases and J 0 bases; nucleotides not matched to a gene: 6. CDR3 amino acids: CASMTGGFSSGANVLTF. The CDR3 DNA follows: TGTGCCAGTATGACAGGGGGCTTTAGCTCTGGGGCCAACGTCCTGACTTTC.

This clone was detected once. The genes are TRBV5-1 and TRBJ2-5; D gene unclear. V lost 2 bases, J lost 4 bases, and 9 bases lay in between. CDR3 size: 13 residues. In germline, CDR1 is SGHRS, CDR2 YFSETQ. The CDR3 DNA reads TGCGCCAGCAGCTTATCGGTTGGAGAGACCCAGTACTTC. Amino acid sequence: CASSLSVGETQYF. The entire variable domain, with the rest obtained from reference TRBV5-1 and TRBJ2-5, is as follows: KAGVTQTPRYLIKTRGQQVTLSCSPISGHRSVSWYQQTPGQGLQFLFEYFSETQRNKGNFPGRFSGRQFSNSRSEMNVSTLELGDSALYLCASSLSVGETQYFGPGTRLLVL.

V and J are TRBV23-1 and TRBJ2-1; 9 nucleotides match TRBD2. TRBV23-1 is placed among ORFs of uncertain function. Losses at the gene ends were 4 bases for V and 8 bases for J; bases not matched to a gene: 18. This CDR3 contains 18 residues. CDR3: CASSPKDEYSGSADEQFF. CDR3 DNA: TGCGCCAGCAGTCCAAAAGACGAGTATAGCGGGAGCGCAGATGAGCAGTTCTTC.

The V and J genes are TRBV6-5 and TRBJ1-3; TRBD1 might be the D (5 bases). Deletions cut 6 bases from V and 0 bases from J, with 12 bases between. The CDR3 totals 15 residues. Germline lookup yields CDR1 MNHEY and CDR2 SVGAGI. The CDR3 region is CASSQPGDSGNTIYF. DNA of the CDR3: TGTGCCAGCAGCCAGCCGGGGGACTCTGGAAACACCATATATTTT.

Remarks on this clone: The junction and the germline gene differ at one end; a read error may be behind it. The gene calls are TRBV7-2 and TRBJ2-1, with D perhaps TRBD2 (5 bases). Germline V gene lookup returns CDR1 SGHTA and CDR2 FQGNSA. This CDR3 comprises 14 residues. CDR3 loop: CASSLARTGLEQFF. DNA for the CDR3: TGTGCCAGCAGCCTAGCCCGAACGGGTCTTGAGCAGTTCTTC.

The chain links TRBV4-3 to TRBJ1-4; D perhaps matches TRBD1 (5 bases). The CDR3 totals 18 residues. CDR1 LGHNA and CDR2 YSLEER come from the germline V gene. The V end was cut by 5 bases, the J end by 0 bases, with 19 bases between. CDR3 protein: CASSFLGPGGATNEKLFF. In DNA form, the CDR3 reads TGCGCCAGCAGCTTCTTGGGCCCTGGGGGGGCAACTAATGAAAAACTGTTTTTT.

The chain is built from TRBV6-2 or TRBV6-3 and TRBJ2-7; weak D call: TRBD2 (5 bases). CDR3 size: 14 residues. Germline values: CDR1 MNHEY, CDR2 SVGEGT. The V end lost 2 bases, the J end lost 2 bases, and 10 bases lay between the germline ends. The DNA for the CDR3 is TGTGCCAGCAGTTACACTAGGCCCCCCTACGAGCAGTACTTC. Residues: CASSYTRPPYEQYF.

This clone was observed a single time. The chain has TRBV21-1 and TRBJ2-7; TRBD2, the table's D call, lacks a check against the DNA. TRBV21-1 is listed as a pseudogene. The CDR3 is 19 amino acids. This CDR3 reads CASSKMGATSGRISYEQYF. Written as DNA, the CDR3 is TGTGCCAGCAGCAAAATGGGGGCGACTAGCGGGAGGATCTCCTACGAGCAGTACTTC.

The chain employs TRBV4-1 and TRBJ1-5; D might be TRBD1 (5 bases). Trimming took off 4 bases at V and 2 bases at J, with 6 bases between the two ends. The CDR3 length is 13 residues. CDR1 MGHRA and CDR2 YSYEKL come from the germline V gene. CDR3 protein: CASSLRGNQPQHF. The CDR3 coding sequence is TGCGCCAGCAGCCTCAGGGGCAATCAGCCCCAGCATTTT.

V is TRBV9 and J is TRBJ2-5; 7 positions match TRBD2. CDR3 size: 14 residues. Losses at the gene ends were 3 bases for V and 0 bases for J; bases not matched to a gene: 2. Looked up from germline, CDR1 is SGDLS and CDR2 is YYNGEE. In nucleotides, the CDR3 is TGTGCCAGCAGCGAAGCGGGGAACCAAGAGACCCAGTACTTC. Residues: CASSEAGNQETQYF.

The chain combines TRBV27 with TRBJ2-2; 10 bases agree with TRBD2. This CDR3 spans 16 amino acids. In germline, CDR1 is MNHEY, CDR2 SMNVEV (reference sequence). Losses at the gene ends were 5 bases for V and 5 bases for J; bases not matched to a gene: 8. The chain's CDR3 is CASSLAGEGYTGELFF. CDR3 nucleotides: TGTGCCAGCAGTCTAGCGGGAGAGGGTTATACCGGGGAGCTGTTTTTT.

This chain links TRBV6-5 with TRBJ1-1, with 10 nucleotides matching TRBD1. V shed 6 bases, J shed 6 bases, and the junction held 10 bases outside the gene matches. Germline V lookup: CDR1 MNHEY, CDR2 SVGAGI. The CDR3 is 15 amino acids. CDR3 region: CASRPDRGRESEAFF. The CDR3 nucleotides read TGTGCCAGCAGACCAGACAGGGGGCGAGAGTCTGAAGCTTTCTTT.

The chain employs TRBV20-1 and TRBJ2-3; 8 bases agree with TRBD1. The germline CDR1 and CDR2 sequences are DFQATT and SNEGSKA (reference sequence). The V and J ends lost 3 bases and 2 bases, in that order; junction bases with no gene match: 10. This CDR3 spans 16 amino acids. DNA for the CDR3: TGCAGTGCTAGTCAGGGGGCAGGGGTCGTCACAGATACGCAGTATTTT. Its protein is CSASQGAGVVTDTQYF.